Presented here are 22 T cell receptor beta chains from one specimen sequenced in a study of post-analysis software for immune sequencing data (dated by TCRdb to between 2014 and 2016). Broader findings and caveats from the paper: A handful of TRBV segments, including TRBV5-6, TRBV5-1 and TRBV20-1, were significantly more frequent in patients than controls.

The library was produced with PCR. The sequencer was an Illumina HiSeq 2500. To reduce PCR and sequencing biases, unique molecular identifiers were built into the TCR beta cDNA libraries. The public reads were quality trimmed at Q25 with fastp and then assembled into clones with MiXCR by TCRdb, keeping productive beta chains. A single entry per CDR3 protein holds the most common genes and DNA from its merged rows. A total of 500,000 to 600,000 distinct CDR3 sequences appear in this sample, 40% to 50% of them only once. About 1.8% of the sample goes to the ten largest clones. These receptors have no known antigen. Input material: blood. All receptors derive from a girl aged 5 to 17 with multiple sclerosis.

The V gene is TRBV2, the J gene TRBJ1-5, with D maybe TRBD1 (5 bases). Trimming removed 4 bases from V and 1 base from J, with 11 bases in between. Germline CDR1 SNHLY, CDR2 FYNNEI. The CDR3 is 15 amino acids. This chain's CDR3 is CASSAGRASNQPQHF. CDR3 coding DNA: TGTGCCAGCAGTGCGGGCAGGGCAAGCAATCAGCCCCAGCATTTT.

Concerning this clonotype itself: A much larger clonotype is one base distant, so this may be a read error. The chain uses TRBV6-5 and TRBJ1-2; 8 nucleotides align to TRBD1. Germline V gives CDR1 MNHEY, CDR2 SVGAGI. Trimming cost V 0 bases and J 5 bases; bases outside gene matches: 5. The CDR3 is 15 residues long. Written as DNA, the CDR3 is TGTGCCAGCAGTTACTCGACAGGGGTAGGGTATGGCTACACCTTC. It encodes CASSYSTGVGYGYTF.

The chain uses TRBV7-8 and TRBJ1-2; D perhaps matches TRBD1 (5 bases). Deletions cut 5 bases from V and 4 bases from J, with 11 bases between. Germline CDR1 is SGHVS and CDR2 is FQNEAQ. This CDR3 comprises 13 residues. CDR3: CASSPRQSYGYTF. The CDR3 DNA sequence: TGTGCCAGCAGCCCCCGACAGTCCTATGGCTACACCTTC. The full variable domain, completed using reference TRBV7-8 and TRBJ1-2, is GAGVSQSPRYKVAKRGQDVALRCDPISGHVSLFWYQQALGQGPEFLTYFQNEAQLDKSGLPSDRFFAERPEGSVSTLKIQRTQQEDSAVYLCASSPRQSYGYTFGSGTRLTVV.

This clonotype has more than one count but fewer than ten. V is TRBV6-1 and J is TRBJ2-7; 9 bases map to TRBD2. CDR1 MNHNS and CDR2 SASEGT come from the germline V gene. V trimming: 6 bases; J trimming: 6 bases; junction bases outside the gene matches: 6. CDR3 length equals 13 residues. The DNA of the CDR3 is TGTGCCAGCAGGATAGCGGGGGTGGGCGAGCAGTACTTC. Translation gives CASRIAGVGEQYF.

The count of this clonotype is one. J is TRBJ2-7 and V is TRBV7-9, with D maybe TRBD1 (6 bases). V gave up 5 bases and J gave up 4 bases, with 15 bases separating them. The CDR3 extends over 14 amino acids. CDR1 and CDR2 from the germline V gene are SEHNR and FQNEAQ (reference sequence). The CDR3 bases are TGTGCCAGCAGCCGAGGGGGTGTTTTGTACGAGCAGTACTTC. Translated: CASSRGGVLYEQYF.

The table lists this clonotype with a few counts. This chain links TRBV12-3 or TRBV12-4 with TRBJ2-4; D gene unclear. This CDR3 spans 16 amino acids. Trimming took off 3 bases at V and 0 bases at J, with 12 bases between the two ends. CDR3 sequence: CASSFQGLLAKNIQYF. In DNA, the CDR3 is TGTGCCAGCAGTTTCCAAGGGCTCTTAGCCAAAAACATTCAGTACTTC.

The rearrangement links TRBV5-1 to TRBJ1-4, with D perhaps matching TRBD1 (5 bases). Germline V gives CDR1 SGHRS, CDR2 YFSETQ. Between the trimmed V and J ends, which lost 0 bases and 5 bases, there was a span of 8 bases. The CDR3 covers 14 residues. CDR3: CASSLGGENEKLFF. The CDR3 DNA is TGCGCCAGCAGCTTGGGGGGGGAGAATGAAAAACTGTTTTTT.

This clonotype was counted between two and nine times. The chain carries TRBV5-6 and TRBJ2-7, with 10 nucleotides matching TRBD1. The CDR3 is 14 amino acids. The germline V gene has CDR1 SGHDT and CDR2 YYEEEE. V trimming: 6 bases; J trimming: 5 bases; junction bases outside the gene matches: 8. CDR3 amino acids: CASKPTGGVHEQYF. The CDR3 bases are TGTGCCAGCAAGCCGACAGGGGGCGTCCACGAGCAGTACTTC. Based on the CDR3 plus reference TRBV5-6 and TRBJ2-7, the full variable domain is DAGVTQSPTHLIKTRGQQVTLRCSPKSGHDTVSWYQQALGQGPQFIFQYYEEEERQRGNFPDRFSGHQFPNYSSELNVNALLLGDSALYLCASKPTGGVHEQYFGPGTRLTVT.

This clonotype was picked up a small number of times. The chain couples TRBV25-1 to TRBJ2-7; no clear D gene. Per the germline V gene, CDR1 is MGHDK and CDR2 is SYGVNS. V gave up 2 bases and J gave up 2 bases, with 10 bases separating them. The CDR3 covers 14 residues. The CDR3 coding sequence is TGTGCCAGCAGTGAAAACCTCGGAACCTACGAGCAGTACTTC. This gives the protein CASSENLGTYEQYF.

This sequence joins TRBV29-1 and TRBJ1-1, with unresolved D. The V gene lost 1 base and the J gene lost 0 bases, with 9 bases spanning the gap. The CDR3 loop spans 14 amino acids. The germline V gene encodes CDR1 SQVTM and CDR2 ANQGSEA. The CDR3, as DNA: TGCAGCGTTGAAGTAACACCGATGAACACTGAAGCTTTCTTT. Translating gives CSVEVTPMNTEAFF.

V gene TRBV7-2 combines with J gene TRBJ2-1, with TRBD1 matching over 8 bases. Per germline, CDR1 SGHTA and CDR2 FQGNSA. After removal of 4 bases from V and 5 bases from J, the junction contained 7 bases not matched to a gene. This CDR3 has 15 amino acids. Written as DNA, the CDR3 is TGTGCCAGCAGCTCGTGGACAGGGAAGGACAATGAGCAGTTCTTC. This translates into CASSSWTGKDNEQFF.

This clonotype was detected a few times. This chain links TRBV20-1 with TRBJ2-5; 10 bases agree with TRBD2. The germline V gene encodes CDR1 DFQATT and CDR2 SNEGSKA (reference sequence). The ends lost 3 bases at V and 2 bases at J; junction bases unmatched: 9. CDR3 length: 16 amino acids. CDR3 protein: CSASMLAGAQQETQYF. Here the CDR3 DNA reads TGCAGTGCTAGTATGCTAGCGGGGGCGCAACAAGAGACCCAGTACTTC.

In this sample, this clonotype turned up once. This chain joins TRBV11-2 and TRBJ2-3, with D possibly being TRBD2 (5 bases). This CDR3 has 19 amino acids. Between the trimmed V and J ends, which lost 5 bases and 0 bases, there was a span of 24 bases. Germline CDR1 is SGHAT and CDR2 is FQNNGV. The CDR3 here is CASSSSGIFAGGSTDTQYF. The DNA for the CDR3 is TGTGCCAGCAGCAGTTCCGGGATTTTCGCGGGCGGGAGCACAGATACGCAGTATTTT.

The CDR3 coding sequence is TGTGCCAGCAGCGTAGGGGATAGCGTCCCGAATGAGCAGTTCTTC. Translated, it gives CASSVGDSVPNEQFF. V gene TRBV9 combines with J gene TRBJ2-1; D may be TRBD2 (5 bases). The CDR3 runs to 15 residues. The germline CDR1 and CDR2 sequences are SGDLS and YYNGEE. V lost 0 bases, J lost 7 bases, and 14 bases lay in between.

With respect to this clonotype: The junction shows a germline mismatch at one end, possibly a read error. The DNA for the CDR3 is TGTGCCGTAGGGCAAGAGACCCAGGACTTC. This translates into CAVGQETQDF. The chain recombines TRBV11-2 with TRBJ2-5; D is unclear. The CDR3 covers 10 residues. The V gene's germline CDR1 is SGHAT and CDR2 FQNNGV.

V is TRBV5-1 and J is TRBJ1-2; D remains unclear. The CDR3 sequence is 15 residues long. V was clipped by 0 bases and J by 2 bases, with 11 bases between them. Germline V gene sequence: CDR1 SGHRS, CDR2 YFSETQ. The CDR3 region is CASSLDRAINYGYTF. The CDR3 DNA follows: TGCGCCAGCAGCTTGGACCGGGCGATAAACTATGGCTACACCTTC.

A few counts support this clonotype. This chain connects TRBV5-1 to TRBJ2-3, with D uncertain. Trimming removed 2 bases at V and 5 bases at J, with 9 bases between. Looked up from germline, CDR1 is SGHRS and CDR2 is YFSETQ. CDR3 size: 13 residues. The CDR3: CASSFTERDTQYF. CDR3 coding DNA: TGCGCCAGCAGCTTTACCGAGCGAGATACGCAGTATTTT.

This clonotype was observed a handful of times. This chain uses TRBV5-1 with TRBJ2-3; a weak D match, TRBD2 (6 bases). There are 12 residues in the CDR3. Between the trimmed V and J ends, which lost 1 base and 10 bases, there was a span of 10 bases. The germline CDR1 and CDR2 sequences are SGHRS and YFSETQ. CDR3 amino acids: CASSLSGDSQYF. In nucleotides, the CDR3 is TGCGCCAGCAGCTTGTCGGGGGACTCGCAGTATTTT.

The V call is TRBV12-3 or TRBV12-4, the J call TRBJ2-4, with 10 bases that match TRBD2. With 5 bases clipped from V and 14 bases from J, the junction kept 6 bases outside the gene matches. The CDR3 contains 12 residues. CDR3 nucleotide sequence: TGTGCCAGCAGTCCCTCTAGCGGGAGCGAGTACTTC. Translating it yields CASSPSSGSEYF.

This clonotype was picked up a small number of times. The chain combines TRBV10-3 with TRBJ2-4; D is uncertain. The last part of the DNA fits TRBJ2-7 better; the J call may be wrong. This CDR3 spans 16 amino acids. Germline V gene lookup returns CDR1 ENHRY and CDR2 SYGVKD. CDR3: CAISEGSFTDFYEQYF. DNA for the CDR3: TGTGCCATCAGTGAAGGGTCGTTCACGGATTTCTACGAGCAGTACTTC.

The J gene is TRBJ2-5, the V gene TRBV5-1; D is undetermined. In germline, CDR1 is SGHRS, CDR2 YFSETQ. The CDR3 is made up of 13 amino acids. Trimming shortened V by 4 bases and J by 1 base, and 8 bases separated the two germline ends. As DNA, the CDR3 is TGCGCCAGCAGCAGCCAAATCCAAGAGACCCAGTACTTC. Translating gives CASSSQIQETQYF.

This clonotype has just a few counts. The rearrangement links TRBV15 to TRBJ2-1; the D gene is possibly TRBD2 (6 bases). This CDR3 is built from 16 residues. Trimming removed 0 bases from V and 7 bases from J, with 16 bases in between. CDR1 and CDR2 (germline): LNHNV, YYDKDF (reference sequence). The CDR3 DNA reads as TGTGCCACCAGCAGAGATCTTTGGGGGGAGCCGAATGAGCAGTTCTTC. It is translated as CATSRDLWGEPNEQFF.